These 31 T cell receptor beta chains came from one sample sequenced in a study of PD-1 blockade in classical Hodgkin lymphoma. Every patient experienced relapse after autologous stem cell transplantation, and brentuximab vedotin exposure varied. Clones were read by immunoSEQ multiplex PCR, and TCRdb kept only the in-frame ones, dropping some. The sample records more than 90,000 clones, approximately 80% being singletons. Sequencing was performed on peripheral blood mononuclear cells (PBMCs), taken before the second cycle of nivolumab. The receptors come from a human donor with classical Hodgkin lymphoma.

This chain links TRBV4-2 with TRBJ1-4; D is undetermined. There are 15 residues in the CDR3. CDR1 and CDR2 from the germline V gene are LGHNA and YNFKEQ. V was clipped by 1 base and J by 5 bases, with 11 bases between them. CDR3 region: CASSQAGLMNEKLFF. In DNA, the CDR3 is TGTGCCAGCAGCCAAGCCGGACTGATGAATGAAAAACTGTTTTTT.

V usage is TRBV10-2 and J usage is TRBJ2-1; TRBD2 aligns across 12 bases. This CDR3 has 15 residues. Germline lookup yields CDR1 WSHSY and CDR2 SAAADI. V shed 6 bases and J 4 bases; nucleotides not matched to a gene: 4. CDR3 DNA: TGCGCCAGCAGCCAACTAGCGGGAGGTTACAATGAGCAGTTCTTC. It yields the protein CASSQLAGGYNEQFF.

This chain joins TRBV28 and TRBJ1-2; perhaps TRBD1 as D (5 bases). Looked up from germline, CDR1 is MDHEN and CDR2 is SYDVKM. CDR3 length equals 13 residues. The germline V and J ends were trimmed by 5 bases and 7 bases, with 14 bases remaining between them. DNA of the CDR3: TGTGCCAGCAGTCTCGGGACGGCTAGTGGCTACACCTTC. Translating gives CASSLGTASGYTF.

V usage is TRBV5-1 and J usage is TRBJ2-1; no clear D. The CDR3 has 12 residues. V was shortened by 4 bases and J by 9 bases, with 11 bases between the two germline ends. CDR1 SGHRS and CDR2 YFSETQ come from the germline V gene. The CDR3 sequence is CASSEPNREQFF. Written as DNA, the CDR3 is TGCGCCAGCAGCGAGCCCAACCGTGAGCAGTTCTTC.

The rearrangement uses TRBV10-3 and TRBJ2-7, with D perhaps TRBD1 (6 bases). Per the germline V gene, CDR1 is ENHRY and CDR2 is SYGVKD. V was pared by 6 bases and J by 5 bases, with 14 bases between. The CDR3 spans 13 residues. This chain's CDR3 is CAISQGTPNEQYF. In nucleotides, the CDR3 is TGTGCCATCAGCCAGGGGACGCCTAACGAGCAGTACTTC.

The V and J genes are TRBV6-4 and TRBJ2-1; 9 nucleotides match TRBD2. This CDR3 has 16 amino acids. Unmatched junction bases numbered 6, after V lost 4 bases and J lost 2 bases. Germline CDR1 is MRHNA and CDR2 is SNTAGT. The CDR3 nucleotides are TGTGCCAGCAGTGTGACTAGCGGTAAGCCCTACAATGAGCAGTTCTTC. Encoded protein: CASSVTSGKPYNEQFF.

The V call is TRBV6-6, the J call TRBJ1-5; D is unresolved. The ends were cut back, 6 bases at V and 3 bases at J, with 9 bases in the middle. Germline lookup yields CDR1 MNHNY and CDR2 SVGAGI (reference sequence). This CDR3 has 13 residues. This CDR3 is CASSSSINQPQHF. The CDR3 DNA reads as TGTGCCAGCAGCTCTTCGATCAATCAGCCCCAGCATTTT.

V usage is TRBV10-3 and J usage is TRBJ2-5; 8 positions agree with TRBD1. The V gene end was trimmed by 6 bases and the J gene end by 4 bases; junction bases not matched to a gene: 7. CDR3 length equals 14 residues. Germline V CDR1 and CDR2: ENHRY, SYGVKD. In nucleotides, the CDR3 is TGTGCCATCAGGGACGACAGGGGAGCAGAGACCCAGTACTTC. This sequence encodes CAIRDDRGAETQYF.

J is TRBJ2-1 and V is TRBV10-3; D is unclear. The germline V gene encodes CDR1 ENHRY and CDR2 SYGVKD. The CDR3 extends over 17 amino acids. Trimming shortened V by 0 bases and J by 0 bases, and 12 bases separated the two germline ends. This CDR3 reads CAISESRGQSSYNEQFF. For the CDR3, the DNA is TGTGCCATCAGTGAGTCGAGAGGCCAGAGCTCCTACAATGAGCAGTTCTTC.

This clone was seen only a few times. DNA for the CDR3: TGTGCCAGCAGCTTCGACACAGGGGCCGAGCAGTACTTC. It yields the protein CASSFDTGAEQYF. This rearrangement joins TRBV7-2 to TRBJ2-7; 7 bases map to TRBD1. With 3 bases clipped from V and 6 bases from J, the junction kept 5 bases outside the gene matches. Germline assignment: CDR1 SGHTA and CDR2 FQGNSA. The CDR3 totals 13 residues.

This clone was detected only once. This chain connects TRBV10-3 to TRBJ2-7, with D tentatively TRBD1 (6 bases). Trimming took off 3 bases at V and 3 bases at J, with 12 bases between the two ends. Germline lookup yields CDR1 ENHRY and CDR2 SYGVKD. CDR3 length equals 14 residues. The CDR3 is CAISERGWDYEQYF. In nucleotides, the CDR3 is TGTGCCATCAGTGAAAGGGGGTGGGACTACGAGCAGTACTTC.

CDR3 amino acids: CASSTDNNEQFF. The CDR3 region has the DNA TGTGCCAGCAGCACAGACAACAATGAGCAGTTCTTC. V and J are TRBV7-9 and TRBJ2-1; D is ambiguous. Trimming shortened V by 5 bases and J by 5 bases, and 7 bases separated the two germline ends. Germline V gene lookup returns CDR1 SEHNR and CDR2 FQNEAQ (reference sequence). The CDR3 sequence is 12 residues long.

The genes are TRBV10-3 and TRBJ1-2; 10 bases align to TRBD1. J was trimmed by 7 bases and V by 8 bases; bases with no gene match: 16. CDR1 is ENHRY and CDR2 is SYGVKD in the germline V gene. There are 16 residues in the CDR3. The CDR3 DNA reads TGTGCCATCGCTACCGGACAGGGGGAATTTCAGGGTGGCTACACCTTC. Protein: CAIATGQGEFQGGYTF.

This clone has more than one count but fewer than ten. The chain has TRBV5-1 and TRBJ2-5; D may be TRBD1 (6 bases). The CDR3 length is 15 residues. Germline V gives CDR1 SGHRS, CDR2 YFSETQ. Deletions cut 1 base from V and 2 bases from J, with 12 bases between. CDR3 sequence: CASSLWSQGQETQYF. As DNA, the CDR3 is TGCGCCAGCAGCTTGTGGTCTCAGGGGCAAGAGACCCAGTACTTC.

The rearrangement links TRBV7-9 to TRBJ2-5; 9 nucleotides line up with TRBD1. Germline CDR1 and CDR2: SEHNR and FQNEAQ (reference sequence). The CDR3 is 15 residues long. V lost 2 bases to trimming and J lost 5 bases; unmatched junction nucleotides: 6. As DNA, the CDR3 is TGTGCCAGCAGCTTAAGGACAGGGGTTTGGGAGACCCAGTACTTC. Translation gives CASSLRTGVWETQYF.

The chain employs TRBV27 and TRBJ2-1; TRBD2 aligns across 13 bases. With 6 bases clipped from V and 4 bases from J, the junction kept 18 bases outside the gene matches. The CDR3 has 20 residues. Per germline, CDR1 MNHEY and CDR2 SMNVEV (reference sequence). As DNA, the CDR3 is TGTGCCAGCAGCCGCAGACTAGCGGGAGGCCTCACTCCGTATTACAATGAGCAGTTCTTC. It yields the protein CASSRRLAGGLTPYYNEQFF.

The chain carries TRBV19 and TRBJ1-3; 8 bases map to TRBD1. The germline CDR1 and CDR2 sequences are LNHDA and SQIVND (reference sequence). The J segment lost 4 bases and the V segment lost 4 bases, leaving 6 bases of the junction unmatched. CDR3 length equals 15 residues. The CDR3 is CASSRTGRLGNTIYF. DNA of the CDR3: TGTGCCAGTAGTAGGACAGGGCGACTCGGAAACACCATATATTTT.

Only one count was recorded for this clone. The rearrangement joins TRBV19 to TRBJ2-7; 7 bases align to TRBD2. Germline lookup yields CDR1 LNHDA and CDR2 SQIVND (reference sequence). V shed 3 bases and J 3 bases; nucleotides not matched to a gene: 5. CDR3 length equals 14 residues. The DNA for the CDR3 is TGTGCCAGTAGTATTACCGGGACTAACTACGAGCAGTACTTC. Translated: CASSITGTNYEQYF.

This clone came up a few times. The CDR3 DNA reads TGTGCCAGCAGCTCGGGACGGTCGAACACTGAAGCTTTCTTT. It specifies CASSSGRSNTEAFF. The J gene is TRBJ1-1, the V gene TRBV7-9; D is possibly TRBD1 (5 bases). This CDR3 contains 14 residues. Germline CDR1 and CDR2: SEHNR and FQNEAQ (reference sequence). V was cut by 4 bases and J by 1 base, with 10 bases left in between.

The chain has TRBV4-1 and TRBJ2-6, with D tentatively TRBD1 (6 bases). The CDR3 is 16 residues long. V was clipped by 0 bases and J by 4 bases, with 10 bases between them. Per the germline V gene, CDR1 is MGHRA and CDR2 is YSYEKL. This CDR3 is CASSQDPGVGANVLTF. In DNA form, the CDR3 reads TGCGCCAGCAGCCAAGATCCAGGGGTCGGGGCCAACGTCCTGACTTTC.

The CDR3 region has the DNA TGTGCCAGCAGTAGGGGGGCGGGCCTAATGAACACTGAAGCTTTCTTT. This translates into CASSRGAGLMNTEAFF. The J gene is TRBJ1-1, the V gene TRBV28; TRBD1 might be the D (6 bases). The CDR3 extends over 16 amino acids. V lost 5 bases, J lost 0 bases, and 16 bases lay in between. Germline lookup yields CDR1 MDHEN and CDR2 SYDVKM.

The chain combines TRBV5-4 with TRBJ2-5; 7 bases line up with TRBD1. Unmatched junction bases numbered 5, after V lost 3 bases and J lost 3 bases. Germline CDR1 SGHNT, CDR2 YYREEE (reference sequence). The CDR3 has 14 residues. CDR3 region: CASSSRGSEETQYF. The CDR3 DNA sequence: TGTGCCAGCAGCTCCAGGGGGTCCGAAGAGACCCAGTACTTC. Based on the CDR3 plus reference TRBV5-4 and TRBJ2-5, the full variable domain is ETGVTQSPTHLIKTRGQQVTLRCSSQSGHNTVSWYQQALGQGPQFIFQYYREEENGRGNFPPRFSGLQFPNYSSELNVNALELDDSALYLCASSSRGSEETQYFGPGTRLLVL.

The gene calls are TRBV4-3 and TRBJ2-7, with 9 bases identical to TRBD2. This CDR3 comprises 14 residues. V was clipped by 4 bases and J by 2 bases; unmatched bases: 3. The V gene's germline CDR1 is LGHNA and CDR2 YSLEER. DNA for the CDR3: TGCGCCAGCAGCCGCCTAGCGGGACCCTACGAGCAGTACTTC. Translated, it gives CASSRLAGPYEQYF.

The chain uses TRBV7-2 and TRBJ2-2, with 7 nucleotides matching TRBD1. There are 16 residues in the CDR3. The J segment lost 0 bases and the V segment lost 5 bases, leaving 6 bases of the junction unmatched. From germline, CDR1 is SGHTA and CDR2 FQGNSA. The CDR3 nucleotides read TGTGCCAGCAGCCCTAGAGGGGGCGCGAACACCGGGGAGCTGTTTTTT. It codes for CASSPRGGANTGELFF. The variable domain in full, completed from reference TRBV7-2 and TRBJ2-2, reads GAGVSQSPSNKVTEKGKDVELRCDPISGHTALYWYRQSLGQGLEFLIYFQGNSAPDKSGLPSDRFSAERTGGSVSTLTIQRTQQEDSAVYLCASSPRGGANTGELFFGEGSRLTVL.

CDR3 amino acids: CASSESPLTASYGYTF. In DNA form, the CDR3 reads TGTGCCAGCAGTGAATCGCCGCTGACAGCTTCCTATGGCTACACCTTC. The V gene is TRBV25-1, the J gene TRBJ1-2; D is possibly TRBD1 (5 bases). CDR3 length: 16 residues. V was clipped by 1 base and J by 4 bases, with 16 bases between them. Germline-derived CDR1 and CDR2 are MGHDK and SYGVNS.

This chain joins TRBV10-3 and TRBJ2-2, with D possibly being TRBD2 (5 bases). There are 14 residues in the CDR3. From germline, CDR1 is ENHRY and CDR2 SYGVKD. The germline V and J ends were trimmed by 6 bases and 0 bases, with 8 bases remaining between them. The CDR3 protein is CAIRRATNTGELFF. The CDR3 DNA reads TGTGCCATCAGGCGGGCGACGAACACCGGGGAGCTGTTTTTT.

V usage is TRBV5-1 and J usage is TRBJ2-5; 8 positions agree with TRBD2. The V gene's germline CDR1 is SGHRS and CDR2 YFSETQ. The V and J ends lost 7 bases and 4 bases, in that order; junction bases with no gene match: 12. This CDR3 contains 15 residues. Here the CDR3 reads CASYLGGLVGETQYF. CDR3 nucleotide sequence: TGCGCCAGCTACCTCGGGGGACTAGTGGGAGAGACCCAGTACTTC.

The rearrangement links TRBV7-2 to TRBJ2-5; D is unclear. The germline V gene encodes CDR1 SGHTA and CDR2 FQGNSA. The CDR3 runs 14 residues. V lost 5 bases to trimming and J lost 6 bases, with 16 bases between them. The CDR3 protein is CASSTGPVAKTQYF. In DNA form, the CDR3 reads TGTGCCAGCAGCACCGGACCGGTTGCCAAGACCCAGTACTTC. The entire variable domain, with the rest obtained from reference TRBV7-2 and TRBJ2-5, is as follows: GAGVSQSPSNKVTEKGKDVELRCDPISGHTALYWYRQSLGQGLEFLIYFQGNSAPDKSGLPSDRFSAERTGGSVSTLTIQRTQQEDSAVYLCASSTGPVAKTQYFGPGTRLLVL.

V and J are TRBV12-5 and TRBJ1-2; 8 nucleotides line up with TRBD1. Germline V lookup: CDR1 LGHNT, CDR2 FRNRAP. The CDR3 loop spans 15 amino acids. The ends lost 1 base at V and 2 bases at J; junction bases unmatched: 3. The CDR3 bases are TGTGCTAGTGGTTTGGGACAGGGGAAGAACTATGGCTACACCTTC. The encoded protein is CASGLGQGKNYGYTF.

This sequence joins TRBV28 and TRBJ2-2; TRBD1 or TRBD2 may be the D gene (6 bases each). The germline gives CDR1 MDHEN, CDR2 SYDVKM. The CDR3 is made up of 14 amino acids. Trimming took 11 bases from V and 2 from J, leaving 15 bases between them. As DNA, the CDR3 is TGTGCCGCCCGGAGGGGGGCCAACACCGGGGAGCTGTTTTTT. It translates to CAARRGANTGELFF.

This chain links TRBV7-9 with TRBJ2-4; D might be TRBD1 or TRBD2, each matching 5 bases. Trimming shortened V by 0 bases and J by 8 bases, and 14 bases separated the two germline ends. This CDR3 comprises 15 residues. Germline V gene lookup returns CDR1 SEHNR and CDR2 FQNEAQ (reference sequence). DNA of the CDR3: TGTGCCAGCAGCTTAGCTGGTCTCCTGGGGGACATTCAGTACTTC. This sequence encodes CASSLAGLLGDIQYF.